These 6 T cell receptor beta chains share one sample of origin, sequenced in a study of shared clonotypes between healthy human individuals. CD45RO-negative CD8 cells positively selected for CCR7 made up the naive population, which excluded terminally differentiated effector memory CD45RA+ cells. Generated by immunoSEQ multiplex PCR, the TCRdb table keeps only in-frame clones and is missing some. This sample carries around 2,100,000 clones, roughly 94% of them seen once, and the ten largest clones take more than 0.9%. The sequenced sample was naive CD8+ T cells sorted from blood. These receptors all come from a man younger than 35 in good health.

V usage is TRBV13 and J usage is TRBJ1-3; possibly TRBD1 for D (5 bases). Trimming cost V 5 bases and J 0 bases, with 14 bases left between them. Germline lookup yields CDR1 PRHDT and CDR2 FYEKMQ (reference sequence). CDR3 length: 16 amino acids. CDR3 in amino acids: CASSPGPPVSGNTIYF. The CDR3 DNA reads as TGTGCCAGCAGCCCGGGACCGCCGGTCTCTGGAAACACCATATATTTT.

The chain is built from TRBV11-3 and TRBJ2-2; no definite D call. CDR1 SGHNT and CDR2 YENEEA come from the germline V gene. This CDR3 region has 13 residues. V lost 7 bases and J lost 6, with 12 bases in between. The CDR3 sequence is CASKPAEAGELFF. CDR3 DNA sequence: TGTGCCAGCAAACCAGCAGAGGCCGGGGAGCTGTTTTTT. The variable domain in full, completed from reference TRBV11-3 and TRBJ2-2, reads EAGVVQSPRYKIIEKKQPVAFWCNPISGHNTLYWYLQNLGQGPELLIRYENEEAVDDSQLPKDRFSAERLKGVDSTLKIQPAELGDSAVYLCASKPAEAGELFFGEGSRLTVL.

CDR3 bases: TGCGCCAGCAGCATCGACAGGGACTCTGGAAACACCATATATTTT. Encoded protein: CASSIDRDSGNTIYF. J is TRBJ1-3 and V is TRBV5-1; 7 nucleotides match TRBD1. V dropped 4 bases and J dropped 0; count of bases not matched to a gene: 4. The CDR3 covers 15 residues. In germline, CDR1 is SGHRS, CDR2 YFSETQ.

This chain connects TRBV28 to TRBJ2-5; 7 bases match TRBD2. The CDR3 has 16 amino acids. V lost 2 bases to trimming and J lost 4 bases; unmatched junction nucleotides: 10. CDR1 and CDR2 from the germline V gene are MDHEN and SYDVKM. As DNA, the CDR3 is TGTGCCAGCAGTTTAAGAGGGCTAGCGGATGGAGAGACCCAGTACTTC. It is translated as CASSLRGLADGETQYF.

This chain links TRBV5-6 with TRBJ2-7; D remains unclear. Germline assignment: CDR1 SGHDT and CDR2 YYEEEE. The V end was cut by 0 bases, the J end by 2 bases, with 15 bases between. The CDR3 runs 16 residues. The DNA for the CDR3 is TGTGCCAGCAGCTTGGCCCTTCAGGCAAACACCTACGAGCAGTACTTC. This encodes CASSLALQANTYEQYF.

This chain links TRBV28 with TRBJ2-5; TRBD2 might be the D (6 bases). The V end was cut by 10 bases, the J end by 5 bases, with 20 bases between. This CDR3 is built from 14 residues. Looked up from germline, CDR1 is MDHEN and CDR2 is SYDVKM. The CDR3 DNA follows: TGTGCCATCGGGGGTACCATAGGTCCCGAGACCCAGTACTTC. It yields the protein CAIGGTIGPETQYF.